This T cell receptor (beta chain) emerged from a study of T-cell memory formation after mild COVID-19 listed by TCRdb under 2021. With respect to the entire study: TCR sequence clusters from the two donors were found to be largely donor specific. T-cell clones expanding and contracting after mild COVID-19 in a couple of donors were tracked by longitudinal TCRalpha and TCRbeta repertoire sequencing. Two young, previously healthy adult volunteers made up the cohort, one male and one female. Summary of the overall study and its limitations: The second-wave clones that peaked on day 37 were not confirmed to be SARS-CoV-2 specific. Some responding clones were found in pre-infection memory, which suggests that pre-existing cross-reactive memory T cells took part in the SARS-CoV-2 response. From day 15 to 85, contracting clones showed balanced CD4/CD8 phenotypes, whereas a second wave of clones that expanded from day 15 to 37 leaned towards CD4+. Contracting CD4+ clones appeared mostly in the CM and EM memory subsets, whereas CD8+ clones were enriched in EMRA. Only a couple of mild cases were covered in the study, and larger cohorts including severe cases with pre-infection samples were considered necessary.

The cysteine opens and the phenylalanine closes a CDR3 of 16 amino acids. The retained sequence is limited to the CDR3, 48 bases, with the frame set at the first base. From a lookup of the germline V gene, CDR1 and CDR2 are SGHVS and FNYEAQ. Unmatched junction bases come to 7, with V trimmed by 6 bases and J by 3 bases. Sequencing used an Illumina NovaSeq 6000. TCRalpha and TCRbeta cDNA libraries were constructed by 5'RACE with constant-segment primers, with sample barcodes and unique molecular identifiers being introduced. Trizol reagent was used to extract RNA from every sample. The libraries were amplified in two PCR steps, and the second step added a second sample barcode and Illumina TruSeq adapters. Sequencing of the libraries was done on an Illumina NovaSeq, producing 2 x 150 bp paired-end reads. The study's processing was this. Reads were demultiplexed and collapsed into UMI-guided consensus sequences with migec v1.2.7. Using mixcr v2.1.11, UMI consensuses were aligned to TRA and TRB V and J templates and then assembled into clonotypes. Expanded or contracted clonotypes were those called significant by both edgeR and NoisET, with noise models trained on biological replicates. edgeR calls used a false discovery rate-adjusted p below 0.01 and a log2 fold-change threshold of 1. As an exploratory analysis of dynamics, PCA with hierarchical clustering was applied to max-normalized trajectories of the 1000 most abundant clonotypes. Separately sequenced CD4+ and CD8+ repertoires were used to assign the CD4 or CD8 phenotype of responding clones. TCRdb's own reprocessing of the public reads used fastp at Q25 and MiXCR and kept productive beta chains. Entries are consolidated by CDR3 protein sequence, retaining the most common genes and DNA. TCRdb, not the authors, supplied the V and J calls. The sample table holds 140,000 to 150,000 distinct CDR3 sequences, of which 15% to 20% were seen once. The leading ten clones occupy around 2.4% of the sample.

Ficoll-Paque density gradient centrifugation was the method used to isolate PBMCs. For this clonotype: The antigen it binds to is not known. There are no base qualities to consult, and no much larger clone falls within one base.

The specimen was PBMCs or a T cell subset sorted from them (not recorded which). The clonotype comes from an adult woman who had mild COVID-19 (a few samples of this study predate the infection). The sample titles of this study are shuffled in the database, so cell type and time point are left out; the donor was told from shared clones. This chain joins TRBV7-6 to TRBJ2-1, with 11 central nucleotides matching TRBD2. Read as DNA, the sequence is TGTGCCAGCAGACCCATGACTAGCGGGGACTACAATGAGCAGTTCTTC. This translates into CASRPMTSGDYNEQFF.